The following is a T cell receptor (beta chain) sequence with its context. This clonotype was detected many times. This receptor's antigen is unknown. No per-base quality is available; no much larger clone lies one base away. What the time point label conveys for this sample: patch test 2, 6 weeks after DPC sensitization. Interpreted using the paper, the treatment or condition label stands for: therapeutic diphenylcyclopropenone sensitization with weekly scalp DPC. Blood at each patch-test visit was drawn before the patch test was applied. To be eligible, patients had to be aged 18 to 70, diagnosed with alopecia and judged suitable for DPC therapy, while pregnant patients were excluded. Total RNA was extracted from unfractionated whole blood collected in Tempus Blood RNA tubes. These data are taken from a study of human T cells and chemical hapten exposure (dated by TCRdb to the early 2020s). Concerning the study at large: For sensitization, 2% DPC in acetone was applied to a roughly 2 cm by roughly 2 cm area of upper inner arm skin. For TCR sequencing, blood came from over 25 alopecia patients at anywhere from one to four time points (pre-sensitization, 2, 6 and 24 weeks). Throughout the study period of about 23 weeks, patients also received therapeutic DPC doses to the scalp every week. The mostly female patient cohort included alopecia areata with under or over 50% scalp involvement, alopecia totalis and alopecia universalis. Blood was sampled from patients pre-sensitization (week 0) and at 2, 6 and about 24 weeks after DPC sensitization. Patch tests used Finn chambers with 0.01% DPC on the upper back, scored after 6 days by International Contact Dermatitis Research Group standards. Libraries were pooled for sequencing, and per-sample TCR yields varied mainly because of small differences in library volumes within the pool. This study followed changes in the peripheral blood TCR repertoire in vivo during primary and secondary sensitization of alopecia patients to the hapten diphenylcyclopropenone (DPC).

Overall results and qualifications from the work: Significantly more large CDR3 similarity clusters were formed by expanded TCRs than by pre-sensitization or healthy control sets, consistent with antigen-driven responses. Patch test score was positively correlated with the number of PT1 expanded TCRs, with significance at thresholds 8, 16 and 32 but not at 4. The number of TCRs above 1 in 1000 frequency did not change with DPC sensitization; there was no evidence of global repertoire structure alterations. After repeated subsampling, changes were observed in the strength of the expansion versus patch-test correlation and in the threshold at which the correlation became significant. All patients had alopecia, a presumed autoimmune disease, so their immune response might differ from that of healthy individuals.

The library was made by RACE. Sequenced using a NextSeq 500. Library preparation attached unique molecular identifiers to individual cDNA molecules for quantitative, reproducible TCR counting. Both TCR alpha and TCR beta chains were sequenced from each blood RNA sample. Concerning the study's data processing: Samples had a median of about 96,000 TCRs, with a range from roughly 20,000 to 700,000. The Decombinator software suite was used to annotate the V, J and CDR3 of the TCR reads. For the PS versus PT1 abundance plots, all samples were subsampled to the same number of TCRs (28,000). TCRs were defined as expanded if absent before sensitization and observed at least eight times at the 2-week time point. TCRdb cleaned the public reads at Q25 with fastp, built clones with MiXCR and kept in-frame beta chains. Rows with one shared CDR3 protein collapse into an entry with the most common genes and DNA. The V and J calls and clone size are TCRdb's, not the authors'. Present in this sample are 360,000 or so distinct CDR3 sequences, about 6.3% of which were seen just once. The ten largest make up approximately 5.4% of the sample.

This clonotype was sampled from a woman younger than 35 with alopecia areata. Some clones in this sample may be carry-over from other donors' samples. The sequences come from whole blood, collected in connection with sensitization to the hapten diphenylcyclopropenone (DPC).

CDR3 reads: CASSIGTAQRTQYF. The DNA sequence is TGCGCCAGCAGCATCGGGACGGCCCAGAGGACCCAGTACTTC. The chain is assembled from TRBV5-1 and TRBJ2-5, with the D segment possibly TRBD1 or TRBD2, each aligning over 5 bases. V and J lose 4 bases and 7 bases, and a span of 17 bases separates them. CDR1 is given as SGHRS and CDR2 as YFSETQ, both from the germline V gene. The CDR3 numbers 14 residues from cysteine through phenylalanine. Of all the DNA, just the CDR3 is kept, 42 bases in frame from base 1.